This TCR beta chain originates from a study of T cell responses to AZD1222 COVID-19 vaccine. Study details: Second doses that came at about 4 or about 12 weeks were put together.

Overall study findings and caveats: The donor group comprised mostly white British people and more females; the analysis possibly underestimated clonal diversity. At baseline, just a handful of AZD1222 recipients tested seropositive. No day 14 peak samples; only post-peak repertoires were characterized.

The CDR3 has 14 residues. V lost 3 bases and J 0 bases, leaving 9 bases between the germline ends. The germline V gene encodes CDR1 DFQATT and CDR2 SNEGSKA (reference sequence). Method: immunoSEQ multiplex PCR; TCRdb's copy keeps in-frame clones and lacks some. Here the sample spans approximately 60,000 clones, around 83% being singletons. This clone was found a few times. Its specificity is unknown. The sequence came from an adult in good health. The starting material was peripheral blood, obtained on day 0 of AZD1222 vaccination. The chain has TRBV20-1 and TRBJ2-1; D is undetermined. The CDR3 loop is CSASTWDSYNEQFF. In DNA form, the CDR3 reads TGCAGTGCTAGTACTTGGGACTCCTACAATGAGCAGTTCTTC.